This T cell receptor (beta chain) originates from a study of cytomegalovirus exposure and HLA in healthy donors. Overall study findings and caveats: Presence/absence analyses took donor sequencing depth as roughly uniform. Cytomegalovirus-associated status was assigned to 164 TCR beta chains.

About this clone itself: As yet, its antigen is unknown.

Germline V gene sequence: CDR1 SGHRS, CDR2 YFSETQ. The CDR3 totals 15 residues. J lost 6 bases, V lost 2 bases, and 7 bases had no gene match. The PCR ran on 60 Vbeta and 13 Jbeta primers. The data were produced by immunoSEQ multiplex PCR, yet TCRdb's version contains in-frame clones alone and is incomplete. Of some 150,000 clones in the sample, about 85% were seen once. The donors gave bone marrow, and they were healthy. Sequencing was done on a sample of PBMCs. The TCR comes from a boy aged 2 to 10 in good health and CMV-seronegative. This chain joins TRBV5-1 and TRBJ2-2, with 7 bases identical to TRBD1. The CDR3 DNA reads TGCGCCAGCAGCTTCAAGGGGGCAATGTCCGGGGAGCTGTTTTTT. This gives the protein CASSFKGAMSGELFF. The full variable domain, in which reference TRBV5-1 and TRBJ2-2 provide the parts outside the CDR3, is KAGVTQTPRYLIKTRGQQVTLSCSPISGHRSVSWYQQTPGQGLQFLFEYFSETQRNKGNFPGRFSGRQFSNSRSEMNVSTLELGDSALYLCASSFKGAMSGELFFGEGSRLTVL.